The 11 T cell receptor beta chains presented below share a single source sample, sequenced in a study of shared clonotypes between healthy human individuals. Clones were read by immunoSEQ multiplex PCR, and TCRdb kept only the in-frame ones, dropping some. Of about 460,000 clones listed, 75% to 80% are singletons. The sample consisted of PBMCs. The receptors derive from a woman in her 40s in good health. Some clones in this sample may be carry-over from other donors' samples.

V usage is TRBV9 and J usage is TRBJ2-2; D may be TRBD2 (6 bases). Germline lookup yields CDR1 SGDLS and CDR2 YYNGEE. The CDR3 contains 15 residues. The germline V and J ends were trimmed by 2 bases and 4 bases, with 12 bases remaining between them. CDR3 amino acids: CASSVSGSATGELFF. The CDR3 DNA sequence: TGTGCCAGCAGCGTCTCCGGGAGTGCCACCGGGGAGCTGTTTTTT.

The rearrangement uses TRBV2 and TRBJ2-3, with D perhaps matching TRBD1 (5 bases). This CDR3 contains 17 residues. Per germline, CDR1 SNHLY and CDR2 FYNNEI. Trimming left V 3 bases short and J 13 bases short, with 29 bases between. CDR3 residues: CASSESRTQGVTPEEYF. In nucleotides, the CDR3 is TGTGCCAGCAGTGAGAGCAGAACCCAGGGTGTTACTCCCGAAGAGTATTTT.

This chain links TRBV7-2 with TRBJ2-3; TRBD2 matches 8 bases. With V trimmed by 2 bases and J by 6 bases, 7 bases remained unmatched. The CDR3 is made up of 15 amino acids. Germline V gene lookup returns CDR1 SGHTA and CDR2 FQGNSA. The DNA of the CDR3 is TGTGCCAGCAGCTTAAATGGGCGGGGGGTGGATACGCAGTATTTT. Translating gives CASSLNGRGVDTQYF.

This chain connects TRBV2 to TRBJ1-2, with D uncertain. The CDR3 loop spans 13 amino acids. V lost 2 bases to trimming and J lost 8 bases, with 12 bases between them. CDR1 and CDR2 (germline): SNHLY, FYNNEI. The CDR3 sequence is CASSERREDGYTF. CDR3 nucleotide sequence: TGTGCCAGCAGTGAAAGAAGGGAGGACGGCTACACCTTC.

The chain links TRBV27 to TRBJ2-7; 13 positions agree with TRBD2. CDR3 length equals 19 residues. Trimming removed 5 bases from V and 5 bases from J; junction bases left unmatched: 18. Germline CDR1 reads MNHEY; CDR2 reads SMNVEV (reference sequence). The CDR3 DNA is TGTGCCAGCAGTCGCCTACCCGGACTAGCGGGAGCGAGAAACCACGAGCAGTACTTC. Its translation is CASSRLPGLAGARNHEQYF.

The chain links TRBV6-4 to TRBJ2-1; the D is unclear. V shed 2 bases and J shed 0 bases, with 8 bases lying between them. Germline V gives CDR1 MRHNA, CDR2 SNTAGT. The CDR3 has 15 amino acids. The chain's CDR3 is CASSDGKHSYNEQFF. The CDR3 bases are TGTGCCAGCAGTGACGGCAAACACTCCTACAATGAGCAGTTCTTC.

The CDR3: CASSETGVPGTGELFF. DNA for the CDR3: TGTGCCAGCAGCGAAACGGGGGTTCCGGGAACCGGGGAGCTGTTTTTT. The chain is built from TRBV5-6 and TRBJ2-2; D is perhaps TRBD2 (6 bases). Trimming removed 4 bases from V and 5 bases from J, with 18 bases in between. This CDR3 has 16 residues. Germline V gene data show CDR1 as SGHDT and CDR2 as YYEEEE.

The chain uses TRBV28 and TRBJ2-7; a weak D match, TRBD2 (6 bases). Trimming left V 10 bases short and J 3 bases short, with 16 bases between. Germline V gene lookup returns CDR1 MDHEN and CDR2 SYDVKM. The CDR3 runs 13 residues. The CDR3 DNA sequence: TGTGCCACCATTAGCGGAGAAAACTACGAGCAGTACTTC. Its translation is CATISGENYEQYF.

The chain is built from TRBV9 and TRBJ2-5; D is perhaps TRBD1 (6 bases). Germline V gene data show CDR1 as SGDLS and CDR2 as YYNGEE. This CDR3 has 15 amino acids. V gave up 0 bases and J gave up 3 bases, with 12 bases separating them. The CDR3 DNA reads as TGTGCCAGCAGCGTAGCACAGGGTGGAAAAGAGACCCAGTACTTC. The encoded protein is CASSVAQGGKETQYF.

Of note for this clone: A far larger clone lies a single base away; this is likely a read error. CDR3 nucleotides: TGTGGCAGCAGTTCGACAGCCCCCACCGAGCCGCAGTATTTT. This gives the protein CGSSSTAPTEPQYF. J is TRBJ2-3 and V is TRBV25-1; D may be TRBD1 (5 bases). Germline V gene data show CDR1 as MGHDK and CDR2 as SYGVNS. This CDR3 has 14 residues.

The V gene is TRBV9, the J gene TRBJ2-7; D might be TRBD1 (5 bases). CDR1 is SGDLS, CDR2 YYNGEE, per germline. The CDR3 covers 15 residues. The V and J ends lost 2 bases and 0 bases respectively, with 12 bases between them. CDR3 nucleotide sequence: TGTGCCAGCAGCGTGGGGCCAGGCCTCTCCTACGAGCAGTACTTC. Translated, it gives CASSVGPGLSYEQYF.